These 10 T cell receptor beta chains came from one sample sequenced in a study of T cell repertoires in cytomegalovirus infection. MiXCR, run by TCRdb on the reads, gives a single entry per CDR3 protein. Of around 280,000 distinct CDR3 sequences in the sample, around 10% were seen once. The sequenced material came from PBMCs. All receptors come from a human donor in good health (CMV status not recorded). Some clones in this sample may be carry-over from other donors' samples.

Regarding this clonotype: A much larger clonotype is one base distant, so this may be a read error. The chain uses TRBV20-1 and TRBJ1-5; 8 bases are shared with TRBD1. This CDR3 comprises 13 residues. The germline CDR1 and CDR2 sequences are DFQATT and SNEGSKA (reference sequence). The ends lost 6 bases at V and 7 bases at J; junction bases unmatched: 8. The CDR3 loop is CSARTGPVQPQHF. The DNA for the CDR3 is TGCAGTGCCCGGACAGGGCCCGTGCAGCCCCAGCATTTT.

This clonotype was observed at least ten times. The chain carries TRBV7-2 and TRBJ1-1, with D possibly TRBD1 on 6 matching bases. The length of the CDR3 is 15 residues. Trimming shortened V by 1 base and J by 5 bases, and 14 bases separated the two germline ends. Germline assignment: CDR1 SGHTA and CDR2 FQGNSA. The CDR3 region is CASSLESGVGTEAFF. Written as DNA, the CDR3 is TGTGCCAGCAGCTTAGAGTCAGGGGTTGGAACTGAAGCTTTCTTT.

This clonotype was observed at least ten times. This sequence joins TRBV20-1 and TRBJ2-3, with D hard to call. V dropped 0 bases and J dropped 2 bases, with 12 bases sitting between them. Germline loops: CDR1 DFQATT, CDR2 SNEGSKA (reference sequence). The CDR3 extends over 15 amino acids. The CDR3: CSARDRVLATDTQYF. The CDR3 region has the DNA TGCAGTGCTAGAGATCGGGTTTTAGCCACAGATACGCAGTATTTT.

This clonotype was counted at least ten times. CDR3 protein: CASSTFGQGDGYTF. CDR3 DNA sequence: TGTGCCAGCAGTACCTTCGGACAGGGTGACGGCTACACCTTC. The rearrangement links TRBV6-2 or TRBV6-3 to TRBJ1-2; TRBD1 matches 8 bases. The ends lost 5 bases at V and 8 bases at J; junction bases unmatched: 10. In germline, CDR1 is MNHEY, CDR2 SVGEGT. CDR3 length: 14 residues.

This clonotype was recorded a few times. The gene calls are TRBV5-1 and TRBJ2-1; 9 bases align to TRBD1. This CDR3 is built from 15 residues. V dropped 0 bases and J dropped 8; count of bases not matched to a gene: 6. Germline CDR1 is SGHRS and CDR2 is YFSETQ. CDR3 DNA: TGCGCCAGCAGCTTGGAGGGACAGGGTTGGGATGAGCAGTTCTTC. Residues: CASSLEGQGWDEQFF.

This clonotype was picked up many times. This sequence joins TRBV6-5 and TRBJ1-1; D remains unclear. The CDR3 length is 12 residues. The germline CDR1 and CDR2 sequences are MNHEY and SVGAGI. V lost 5 bases and J 8 bases, leaving 12 bases between the germline ends. CDR3 amino acids: CASSPDTVEAFF. Here the CDR3 DNA reads TGTGCCAGCAGTCCCGACACGGTAGAAGCTTTCTTT.

This clonotype has ten or more counts. The J gene is TRBJ1-4, the V gene TRBV4-2; D call uncertain. Germline lookup yields CDR1 LGHNA and CDR2 YNFKEQ. The CDR3 contains 14 residues. Trimming pared 4 bases from V and 3 bases from J, leaving 9 bases between. The DNA for the CDR3 is TGTGCCAGCAGCCTGACGGAGTCTAATGAAAAACTGTTTTTT. Its protein is CASSLTESNEKLFF.

There are a few counts of this clonotype. The CDR3 sequence is CASSSLMPDSNQPQHF. CDR3 coding DNA: TGTGCCAGCAGCTCGCTCATGCCGGATAGCAATCAGCCCCAGCATTTT. The chain has TRBV7-3 and TRBJ1-5, with unresolved D. Looked up from germline, CDR1 is SGHTA and CDR2 is FQGTGA. V gave up 4 bases and J gave up 0 bases, with 13 bases separating them. This CDR3 region has 16 residues.

This clonotype was seen repeatedly, ten times or more. The chain links TRBV24-1 to TRBJ1-1, with TRBD1 matching 7 bases. CDR1 is KGHDR, CDR2 SFDVKD, per germline. The CDR3 totals 15 residues. The V segment lost 5 bases and the J segment 1 base; nucleotides outside the gene matches: 6. In DNA, the CDR3 is TGTGCCACCAGTGGTGTAGGGACAGCGAACACTGAAGCTTTCTTT. It specifies CATSGVGTANTEAFF.

In this sample, this clonotype turned up many times. The chain is built from TRBV7-2 and TRBJ1-1; maybe TRBD1 (5 bases). Per the germline V gene, CDR1 is SGHTA and CDR2 is FQGNSA. The CDR3 totals 14 residues. With 1 base removed from V and 6 bases from J, the gap between germline ends came to 12 bases. As DNA, the CDR3 is TGTGCCAGCAGCTTAGGTGGGACTCTTCCTGAAGCTTTCTTT. Translating it yields CASSLGGTLPEAFF.